Shown below are 2 T cell receptor beta chains from a single sample sequenced in a study of CD8 T cells in Susac syndrome. When the RNA was reverse transcribed, random hexamers were used with an input of roughly 0.5 to 1 ug. TCRdb recomputed calls from the immunoSEQ multiplex PCR reads with MiXCR, one row per CDR3 protein. This sample has some 190,000 distinct CDR3 sequences, with 85% to 95% found just once. The sequenced material came from CD4+ T cells from PBMCs. The receptors come from a human donor with Susac syndrome.

The chain recombines TRBV12-3 or TRBV12-4 with TRBJ2-2; D is undetermined. V was trimmed by 6 bases and J by 3 bases, leaving 17 bases between them. The CDR3 is 16 amino acids. The CDR3 region has the DNA TGTGCCAGCAGGAGACCACGGCAGTCAGACACCGGGGAGCTGTTTTTT. It yields the protein CASRRPRQSDTGELFF.

This clonotype is a singleton in its sample. This chain links TRBV5-1 with TRBJ2-1; a weak D match, TRBD1 (5 bases). Trimming removed 4 bases from V and 10 bases from J, with 15 bases in between. The CDR3 has 13 residues. Germline assignment: CDR1 SGHRS and CDR2 YFSETQ. The CDR3 loop is CASSPPGPWEQFF. CDR3 bases: TGCGCCAGCAGCCCTCCAGGGCCATGGGAGCAGTTCTTC.